This TCR beta chain came from a study of blood T cell repertoires in COVID-19. The wider study: Specimens from acute and convalescent COVID-19 originated in the United States, Italy and Spain.

Cohorts were assigned according to the clinical history that participants reported. All recovered Cohort 3 donors got two negative PCRs, got clearance, or saw symptom resolution. Per the study methods: Estimation of nucleated cell counts relied on the amplification of reference gene primers. Using immunoSEQ multiplex PCR, the repertoire was profiled, and TCRdb retains in-frame clones only, with some absent. That table furnishes V, J and clone size, whereas the DNA furnished D and trimming. Of more than 300,000 clones listed, just over 85% are singletons. V was trimmed by 5 bases and J by 2 bases, leaving 12 bases between them. The CDR3 is 14 residues long. Germline CDR1 and CDR2: SEHNR and FQNEAQ (reference sequence).

The sample comprised PBMCs or T cells enriched from blood (not recorded which). The receptor comes from a young woman who had recovered from COVID-19. The chain recombines TRBV7-9 with TRBJ2-5; weak D call: TRBD1 (5 bases). The CDR3 DNA reads TGTGCCAGCAGCCCGAAGACAGTACAAGAGACCCAGTACTTC. Translation: CASSPKTVQETQYF.